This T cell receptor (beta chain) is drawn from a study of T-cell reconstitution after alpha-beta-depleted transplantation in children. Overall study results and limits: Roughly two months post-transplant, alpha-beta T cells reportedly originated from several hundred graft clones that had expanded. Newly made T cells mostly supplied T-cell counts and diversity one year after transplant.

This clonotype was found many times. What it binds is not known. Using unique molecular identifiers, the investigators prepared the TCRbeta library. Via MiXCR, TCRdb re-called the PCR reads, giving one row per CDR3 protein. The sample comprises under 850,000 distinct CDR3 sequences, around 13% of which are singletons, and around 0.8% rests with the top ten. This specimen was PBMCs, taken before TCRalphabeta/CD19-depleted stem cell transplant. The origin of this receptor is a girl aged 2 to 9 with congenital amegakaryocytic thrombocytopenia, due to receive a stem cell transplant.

CDR3 sequence: CATSRGDRVNTEAFF. The CDR3 DNA reads TGTGCCACCAGCAGAGGGGACAGGGTGAACACTGAAGCTTTCTTT. The chain uses TRBV15 and TRBJ1-1; 9 bases agree with TRBD1. Germline CDR1 and CDR2: LNHNV and YYDKDF (reference sequence). The length of the CDR3 is 15 residues. V gave up 1 base and J gave up 0 bases; unmatched junction bases: 0. Together with reference TRBV15 and TRBJ1-1, the CDR3 gives the full variable domain: DAMVIQNPRYQVTQFGKPVTLSCSQTLNHNVMYWYQQKSSQAPKLLFHYYDKDFNNEADTPDNFQSRRPNTSFCFLDIRSPGLGDTAMYLCATSRGDRVNTEAFFGQGTRLTVV.